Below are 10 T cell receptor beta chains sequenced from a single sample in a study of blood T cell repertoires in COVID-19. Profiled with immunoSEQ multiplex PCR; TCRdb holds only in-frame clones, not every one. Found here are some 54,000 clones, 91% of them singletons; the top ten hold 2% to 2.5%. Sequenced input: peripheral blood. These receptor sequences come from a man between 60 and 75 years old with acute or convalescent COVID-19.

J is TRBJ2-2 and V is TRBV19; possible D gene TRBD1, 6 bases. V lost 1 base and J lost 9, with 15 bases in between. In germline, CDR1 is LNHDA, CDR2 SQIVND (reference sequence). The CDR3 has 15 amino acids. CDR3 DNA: TGTGCCAGTAGTATAGGGACAGCCACGGAGCGGGAGCTGTTTTTT. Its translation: CASSIGTATERELFF.

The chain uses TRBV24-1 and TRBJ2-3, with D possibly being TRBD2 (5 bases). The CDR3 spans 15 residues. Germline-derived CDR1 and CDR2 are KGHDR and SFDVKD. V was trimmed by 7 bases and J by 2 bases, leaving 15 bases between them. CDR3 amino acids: CATSLARDFTDTQYF. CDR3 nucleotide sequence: TGTGCCACCAGCCTAGCTAGAGACTTCACAGATACGCAGTATTTT.

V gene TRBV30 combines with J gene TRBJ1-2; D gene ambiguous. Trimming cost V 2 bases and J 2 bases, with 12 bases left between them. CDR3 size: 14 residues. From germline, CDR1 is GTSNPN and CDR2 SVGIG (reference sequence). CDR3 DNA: TGTGCCTGGAGTACTCCCCCTGAGAACTATGGCTACACCTTC. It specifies CAWSTPPENYGYTF.

The CDR3 DNA reads as TGTGCCAGAAGCTTGGTCCTGAGACATCATGAGCAGTTCTTC. Translated: CARSLVLRHHEQFF. V usage is TRBV5-3 and J usage is TRBJ2-1; no definite D call. TRBV5-3 is designated an ORF whose function remains uncertain. V was trimmed by 0 bases and J by 8 bases, leaving 12 bases between them. The CDR3 consists of 14 residues.

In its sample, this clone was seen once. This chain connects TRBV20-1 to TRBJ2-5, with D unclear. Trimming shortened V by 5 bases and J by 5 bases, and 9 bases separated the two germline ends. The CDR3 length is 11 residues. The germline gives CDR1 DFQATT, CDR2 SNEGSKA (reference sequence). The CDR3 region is CSAFFPETQYF. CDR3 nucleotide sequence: TGCAGTGCTTTTTTTCCTGAGACCCAGTACTTC.

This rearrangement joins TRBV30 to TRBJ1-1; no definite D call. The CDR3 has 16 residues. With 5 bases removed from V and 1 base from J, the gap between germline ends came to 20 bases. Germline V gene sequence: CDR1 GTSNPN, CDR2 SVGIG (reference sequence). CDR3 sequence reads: CAWREILGRRNTEAFF. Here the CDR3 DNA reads TGTGCCTGGCGAGAGATTCTAGGGAGGAGGAACACTGAAGCTTTCTTT.

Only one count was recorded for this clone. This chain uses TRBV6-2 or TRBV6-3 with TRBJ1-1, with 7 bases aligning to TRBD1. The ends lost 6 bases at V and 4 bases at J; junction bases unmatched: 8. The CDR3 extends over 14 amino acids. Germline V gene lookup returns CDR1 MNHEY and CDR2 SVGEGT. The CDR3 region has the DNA TGTGCCAGCAGCCTCGGACAGGTTATCACTGAAGCTTTCTTT. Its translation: CASSLGQVITEAFF.

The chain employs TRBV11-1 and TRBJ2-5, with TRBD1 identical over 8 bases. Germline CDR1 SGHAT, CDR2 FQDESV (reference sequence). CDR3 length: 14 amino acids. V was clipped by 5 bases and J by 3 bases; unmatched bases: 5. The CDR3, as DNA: TGTGCCAGCAGCCTACAGGGGGGAAAAGAGACCCAGTACTTC. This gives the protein CASSLQGGKETQYF.

The CDR3 DNA reads TGTGCCAGCAGCCAAGATGGTAAGGGGGCCTACGAGCAGTACTTC. It codes for CASSQDGKGAYEQYF. The chain uses TRBV3-1 (or the pseudogene TRBV3-2) and TRBJ2-7, with D maybe TRBD1 (6 bases). CDR3 length equals 15 residues. Trimming removed 0 bases at V and 2 bases at J, with 11 bases between. CDR1 and CDR2 from the germline V gene are LGHDT and YNNKEL (reference sequence).

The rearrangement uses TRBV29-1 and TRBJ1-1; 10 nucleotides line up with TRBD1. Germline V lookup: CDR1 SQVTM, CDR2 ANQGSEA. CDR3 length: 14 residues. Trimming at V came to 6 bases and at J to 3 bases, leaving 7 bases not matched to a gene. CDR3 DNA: TGCAGCGTGGGGCGGGACAGGGGATACACTGAAGCTTTCTTT. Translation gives CSVGRDRGYTEAFF. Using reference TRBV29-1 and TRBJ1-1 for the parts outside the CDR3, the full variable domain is SAVISQKPSRDICQRGTSLTIQCQVDSQVTMMFWYRQQPGQSLTLIATANQGSEATYESGFVIDKFPISRPNLTFSTLTVSNMSPEDSSIYLCSVGRDRGYTEAFFGQGTRLTVV.